Below are 16 T cell receptor beta chains sequenced from a single sample in a study of identical twins. MiXCR was run by TCRdb on the 5' RACE reads, yielding one entry per CDR3 protein. Of around 480,000 distinct CDR3 sequences detected, approximately 14% appear once; the ten largest clones hold over 0.5%. The data were also submitted as part of a second study, on yellow fever vaccine responses in identical twins.

The sequenced sample consisted of CD4+ T cells sorted from blood. The receptor source for this set is a woman in her late teens or twenties in good health.

The V call is TRBV11-2, the J call TRBJ1-4, with D unclear. Germline V gene lookup returns CDR1 SGHAT and CDR2 FQNNGV. This CDR3 is 16 amino acids long. V was pared by 5 bases and J by 0 bases, with 13 bases between. CDR3 amino acids: CASSTYVRATNEKLFF. DNA of the CDR3: TGTGCCAGCAGCACTTACGTACGCGCAACTAATGAAAAACTGTTTTTT.

The sample holds a few counts of this clonotype. The V call is TRBV27, the J call TRBJ1-6; D unclear. Trimming shortened V by 1 base and J by 0 bases, and 13 bases separated the two germline ends. From germline, CDR1 is MNHEY and CDR2 SMNVEV (reference sequence). The CDR3 is made up of 18 amino acids. Here the CDR3 DNA reads TGTGCCAGCAGTTTATTTCACCCCAGGAGCTCCTATAATTCACCCCTCCACTTT. Protein sequence: CASSLFHPRSSYNSPLHF.

This clonotype has a handful of counts. The V gene is TRBV7-3, the J gene TRBJ2-5; 9 positions agree with TRBD2. V dropped 2 bases and J dropped 5; count of bases not matched to a gene: 3. The CDR3 totals 14 residues. CDR1 is SGHTA, CDR2 FQGTGA, per germline. In DNA form, the CDR3 reads TGTGCCAGCAGCTTAGGCGGGGGGGTTGAGACCCAGTACTTC. Amino acid sequence: CASSLGGGVETQYF.

This clonotype was picked up many times. This sequence joins TRBV5-1 and TRBJ2-7, with unresolved D. V dropped 8 bases and J dropped 0 bases, with 15 bases sitting between them. Germline loops: CDR1 SGHRS, CDR2 YFSETQ. The CDR3 contains 14 residues. The CDR3 DNA reads TGCGCCAGTCAGCCGTTGCCTAGCTCCTACGAGCAGTACTTC. This translates into CASQPLPSSYEQYF.

A few counts support this clonotype. V is TRBV29-1 and J is TRBJ2-6; weak D call: TRBD2 (5 bases). The V gene's germline CDR1 is SQVTM and CDR2 ANQGSEA. This CDR3 comprises 13 residues. V lost 5 bases to trimming and J lost 0 bases, with 5 bases between them. CDR3 sequence (DNA): TGCAGCGTTCGGGACTCTGGGGCCAACGTCCTGACTTTC. Encoded protein: CSVRDSGANVLTF.

This clonotype was found a few times. The chain employs TRBV15 and TRBJ2-3; TRBD2 matches at 13 bases. This CDR3 contains 18 residues. With V trimmed by 6 bases and J by 4 bases, 13 bases remained unmatched. Germline CDR1 LNHNV, CDR2 YYDKDF (reference sequence). CDR3 nucleotide sequence: TGTGCCACCAGGTATACAGGGTGGACTAGCGGGAGTCCAGATACGCAGTATTTT. Translated, it gives CATRYTGWTSGSPDTQYF.

This clonotype was detected many times. V usage is TRBV20-1 and J usage is TRBJ2-7; TRBD2 agrees at 9 bases. V was clipped by 1 base and J by 2 bases; unmatched bases: 0. Germline-derived CDR1 and CDR2 are DFQATT and SNEGSKA (reference sequence). The CDR3 covers 13 residues. CDR3 region: CSARGTSAYEQYF. The CDR3 nucleotides read TGCAGTGCTAGAGGGACTAGCGCCTACGAGCAGTACTTC.

The V and J genes are TRBV20-1 and TRBJ2-3, with TRBD1 as a possible D gene (6 bases). Trimming removed 5 bases at V and 4 bases at J, with 16 bases between. Germline CDR1 DFQATT, CDR2 SNEGSKA (reference sequence). The CDR3 is made up of 14 amino acids. Written as DNA, the CDR3 is TGCAGTGCTCTCCGGGACACCGGCGCAGATACGCAGTATTTT. It yields the protein CSALRDTGADTQYF.

Only a few counts were recorded for this clonotype. The J gene is TRBJ2-3, the V gene TRBV9, with a possible D match to TRBD1 (6 bases). This CDR3 has 15 residues. Per germline, CDR1 SGDLS and CDR2 YYNGEE. The V end was cut by 0 bases, the J end by 3 bases, with 11 bases between. The CDR3: CASSVGRQGTDTQYF. Written as DNA, the CDR3 is TGTGCCAGCAGCGTAGGGAGGCAGGGGACAGATACGCAGTATTTT.

This clonotype was counted ten times or more. This rearrangement joins TRBV5-1 to TRBJ2-2; D could derive from TRBD1 or TRBD2 (5 bases each). The V end lost 3 bases, the J end lost 3 bases, and 12 bases lay between the germline ends. Per germline, CDR1 SGHRS and CDR2 YFSETQ. The CDR3 has 15 residues. The CDR3 sequence: CASSWQGADTGELFF. CDR3 DNA: TGCGCCAGCAGCTGGCAGGGAGCGGACACCGGGGAGCTGTTTTTT.

The gene calls are TRBV29-1 and TRBJ2-3; perhaps TRBD2 as D (5 bases). Germline CDR1 reads SQVTM; CDR2 reads ANQGSEA. Trimming removed 7 bases at V and 8 bases at J, with 16 bases between. The CDR3 spans 12 residues. The CDR3 protein is CSAYETKATQYF. The DNA for the CDR3 is TGCAGCGCCTACGAGACTAAGGCTACGCAGTATTTT.

This clonotype turned up a few times. V is TRBV12-3 or TRBV12-4 and J is TRBJ1-5, with 8 bases aligning to TRBD1. The CDR3 is 13 residues long. The ends lost 6 bases at V and 6 bases at J; junction bases unmatched: 4. The CDR3, as DNA: TGTGCCAGCAGCCAGGGGGCGGGTCAGCCCCAGCATTTT. Its translation: CASSQGAGQPQHF.

This clonotype showed up just a few times. V is TRBV3-1 and J is TRBJ1-1; perhaps TRBD1 as D (6 bases). Trimming shortened V by 4 bases and J by 8 bases, and 14 bases separated the two germline ends. CDR1 and CDR2 (germline): LGHDT, YNNKEL (reference sequence). This CDR3 is built from 13 residues. The CDR3 nucleotides are TGTGCCAGCAGCCCGCTTACAGGGTTCGAAGCTTTCTTT. It codes for CASSPLTGFEAFF.

As regards this clonotype: An end of the junction does not agree with germline; a read error may underlie this. The chain links TRBV6-5 to TRBJ1-6; D not certain. Germline V gene data show CDR1 as MNHEY and CDR2 as SVGAGI. The CDR3 contains 15 residues. The CDR3 DNA is TGTGCCAGCAGTGACTCCGGGTGGGGTAATTCACCCCTCCACTTT. This gives the protein CASSDSGWGNSPLHF.

V is TRBV5-6 and J is TRBJ2-4; TRBD1 is a possible D gene (6 bases). The germline CDR1 and CDR2 sequences are SGHDT and YYEEEE. This CDR3 is 14 amino acids long. The germline V and J ends were trimmed by 4 bases and 5 bases, with 13 bases remaining between them. The CDR3 protein is CASSQQGIQNIQYF. The CDR3 coding sequence is TGTGCCAGCAGCCAACAGGGTATCCAAAACATTCAGTACTTC.

This clonotype was seen more than once but under ten times. The chain recombines TRBV12-5 with TRBJ2-2; D possibly corresponds to TRBD2 (7 bases). The CDR3 has 15 residues. V lost 5 bases, J lost 0 bases, and 10 bases lay in between. CDR1 and CDR2 (germline): LGHNT, FRNRAP. The CDR3 nucleotides read TGTGCTAGTGGTCGGGGGGCCCCGAACACCGGGGAGCTGTTTTTT. As protein: CASGRGAPNTGELFF. Variable domain in full (rest from reference TRBV12-5 and TRBJ2-2): DARVTQTPRHKVTEMGQEVTMRCQPILGHNTVFWYRQTMMQGLELLAYFRNRAPLDDSGMPKDRFSAEMPDATLATLKIQPSEPRDSAVYFCASGRGAPNTGELFFGEGSRLTVL.